These T cell receptor beta chains were read from a single sample in a study of post-analysis software for immune sequencing data. From the PCR reads, TCRdb called clonotypes with MiXCR, one entry per CDR3 protein. The sample consists of hundreds of thousands of distinct CDR3 sequences, under 70% of them appearing once. Material: blood. All receptors come from a girl aged 10 to 17 with multiple sclerosis. Both conserved end residues are part of each CDR3. Fields, in order: D gene, V gene, J gene, clone size, CDR3 protein, CDR3 DNA. A D gene is named only where the DNA matches it firmly. Only part of the rows carry a size: once, few, many, or a class if the clone is expanded.

NA	TRBV2	TRBJ2-3	NA	CASSRLWGSDTQYF	TGTGCCAGCAGTCGACTCTGGGGATCAGATACGCAGTATTTT
NA	TRBV4-1	TRBJ2-7	NA	CASSPLTGRFMYF	TGCGCCAGCAGCCCTTTGACAGGCCGCTTCATGTACTTC
NA	TRBV5-5	TRBJ2-5	NA	CASSLGDRRTTQYF	TGTGCCAGCAGCTTGGGGGACCGCCGCACGACCCAGTACTTC
NA	TRBV11-2	TRBJ2-1	NA	CASRGGSYNEQFF	TGTGCCAGCAGAGGTGGCTCCTACAATGAGCAGTTCTTC
NA	TRBV7-6	TRBJ2-7	NA	CASSPTAASISYEQYF	TGTGCCAGCAGCCCCACGGCGGCCTCGATCTCCTACGAGCAGTACTTC
NA	TRBV9	TRBJ2-3	NA	CASSVDVSTDAQYF	TGTGCCAGCAGCGTCGATGTGAGCACAGATGCGCAGTATTTT
NA	TRBV20-1	TRBJ2-3	few	CSANRVGRTDTQYF	TGCAGTGCCAACCGGGTGGGCCGCACAGATACGCAGTATTTT
NA	TRBV6-5	TRBJ2-6	NA	CASSYKNMQARSGANVLTF	TGTGCCAGCAGTTACAAGAACATGCAGGCCCGCTCTGGGGCCAACGTCCTGACTTTC
NA	TRBV29-1	TRBJ1-1	NA	CSGENTEAFF	TGCAGCGGGGAGAACACTGAAGCTTTCTTT
TRBD2	TRBV29-1	TRBJ2-5	few	CSVSGVQETQYF	TGCAGCGTTAGCGGGGTCCAAGAGACCCAGTACTTC
TRBD1	TRBV15	TRBJ2-7	NA	CATSRDSTGRGEQYF	TGTGCCACCAGCAGAGACTCGACAGGGAGAGGCGAGCAGTACTTC
TRBD1	TRBV12-3/TRBV12-4	TRBJ2-5	few	CASTGTGGKETQYF	TGTGCCAGCACCGGTACAGGGGGAAAAGAGACCCAGTACTTC
NA	TRBV21-1	TRBJ2-7	NA	CASSKVQGYEQYF	TGTGCCAGCAGCAAAGTACAGGGTTACGAGCAGTACTTC
TRBD1	TRBV5-6	TRBJ2-1	few	CASSWTGNNEQFF	TGTGCCAGCAGTTGGACAGGAAACAATGAGCAGTTCTTC
NA	TRBV20-1	TRBJ2-3	NA	CSALGSTDTQYF	TGCAGTGCTTTGGGAAGCACAGATACGCAGTATTTT
TRBD2	TRBV12-3/TRBV12-4	TRBJ2-3	NA	CASSFGGETDTQYF	TGTGCCAGCAGTTTTGGGGGGGAGACAGATACGCAGTATTTT
TRBD2	TRBV9	TRBJ2-2	NA	CASSVTSGKSGELFF	TGTGCCAGCAGCGTGACTAGCGGTAAATCCGGGGAGCTGTTTTTT
TRBD1	TRBV2	TRBJ2-5	few	CASFPQGVETQYF	TGTGCCAGCTTCCCCCAGGGGGTAGAGACCCAGTACTTC
NA	TRBV5-1	TRBJ1-2	NA	CASSIGQRDGYTF	TGCGCCAGCAGCATCGGACAGAGGGATGGCTACACCTTC
TRBD2	TRBV3-1	TRBJ2-6	once	CASSQDTRTSPRKGSGANVLTF	TGTGCCAGCAGCCAAGATACTAGGACTAGCCCGAGGAAGGGGTCTGGGGCCAACGTCCTGACTTTC
TRBD1	TRBV12-3/TRBV12-4	TRBJ1-6	NA	CASRGRAGGSYNSPLHF	TGTGCCAGCAGGGGTCGCGCAGGGGGCTCCTATAATTCACCCCTCCACTTT
TRBD1	TRBV5-1	TRBJ2-7	few	CASRPETGSSYEQYF	TGCGCCAGCAGACCTGAGACAGGGTCCTCCTACGAGCAGTACTTC
NA	TRBV7-9	TRBJ2-3	few	CASSPTADTQYF	TGTGCCAGCAGCCCCACGGCAGATACGCAGTATTTT
NA	TRBV2	TRBJ1-2	once	CASREQGAPNYGYTF	TGTGCCAGCAGGGAACAGGGAGCCCCTAACTATGGCTACACCTTC
NA	TRBV6-6	TRBJ2-3	NA	CASSKGDTQYF	TGTGCCAGCAGTAAGGGGGATACGCAGTATTTT
TRBD1	TRBV5-1	TRBJ2-3	NA	CASSFGRGRTDTQYF	TGCGCCAGCAGCTTCGGCAGGGGGCGAACAGATACGCAGTATTTT
NA	TRBV21-1	TRBJ1-2	NA	CASSKGRARYGYTF	TGTGCCAGCAGCAAAGGGAGGGCCCGCTATGGCTACACCTTC
NA	TRBV3-1	TRBJ2-7	few	CASSQDWGFYEQYF	TGTGCCAGCAGCCAAGATTGGGGTTTCTACGAGCAGTACTTC
NA	TRBV29-1	TRBJ2-4	few	CSVADRPGGKEQYF	TGCAGCGTTGCCGACAGACCCGGAGGGAAAGAGCAGTACTTC
NA	TRBV7-2	TRBJ2-1	NA	CASSSGLWQFF	TGTGCCAGCAGCTCAGGACTGTGGCAGTTCTTC